The T cell receptor (beta chain) under discussion was sequenced for a study of cytomegalovirus exposure and HLA in healthy donors (dated by TCRdb to 2015 to 2018). Background for the entire study: In an earlier analysis of some 550 of the donors, less than 350 Gb of sequence data and 117 million unique TCR beta sequences from 150 million to 200 million T cells were reported. An early release covering 500 to 750 HLA-typed donors comprised approximately 300 gigabases of sequencing data and tens of millions of unique TCR sequences. Of the 350 to 450 genotyped donors, roughly 85% fell in the genetic ancestry cluster associated with self-reported Caucasian donors. The study aimed to test whether signatures of past pathogen exposure could be identified by cataloging public T cell receptors. Using immunosequencing, the study profiled T cell repertoires from 640 or so subjects and related those repertoires to cytomegalovirus serostatus. A separate validation cohort of about 110 different subjects was used in addition to the 666-subject first cohort. To predict cytomegalovirus infection status, the study combined high-throughput TCR immunosequencing, statistical association of individual TCRs with disease status, and machine learning. A later analysis re-analyzed previously published TCR beta repertoires from roughly 690 donors and added high-resolution HLA genotyping to study TCR occurrence patterns. The later analysis used no new phenotypic data to find candidate immune exposures, relying instead on TCR beta sequences and their occurrence across donors. In an earlier analysis of roughly 600 of the donors, high-throughput TCR beta sequencing was used to judge whether each TCR beta V gene segment behaved as functional or pseudogenic. Alongside the repertoire data, information on donor age, sex, ethnicity and CMV serostatus was compiled. A later genetic analysis took genome-wide SNP genotypes for about 65% of the 666 donors and used that subset as a discovery cohort. Every discovery cohort repertoire had been produced on one sequencing platform. Class I and class II HLA loci were covered by the typing at four-digit resolution. The number of typed donors differed by locus: roughly 629-640 for A, B, C, DRB1 and DQB1; 500 to 550 for DQA1; over 600 for DPA1; and about 450 for DPB1. Four or five DR-DQ haplotypes were treated as single units for association and clustering because of strong linkage in the cohort. Across approximately 400 genotyped donors of the cohort, an average of about 220,000 unique TCR beta nucleotide sequences per donor were sequenced, and roughly 20% of those sequences were non-productive.

The method behind the library was the immunoSEQ multiplex PCR assay. The multiplex PCR relied on a mix of 60 forward primers for TCR Vbeta segments and 13 reverse primers for TCR Jbeta segments. A multiplex PCR assay on genomic DNA amplified the CDR3 region of rearranged TCR beta genes. On the Illumina HiSeq System, the amplified TCR beta libraries were sequenced as 87-base-pair reads. The study's processing was this. Across the 640 or so repertoires, a later analysis counted 80 million or so unique TCR beta chains, roughly 11 million of which were shared by at least two donors. Raw reads were error-corrected and collapsed into unique sequences with a nearest-neighbor algorithm that merged closely related sequences to remove PCR and sequencing errors. To assign V, D and J gene segments, CDR3 sequences were aligned to IMGT reference sequences. For a sequence to be retained, a match of at least six nucleotides was required to both a V gene segment and a J gene segment. A rearrangement was called productive if the CDR3 had no stop codons and remained in frame with V and J, and every other rearrangement was called non-productive. Following IMGT convention, CDR3 was defined as the stretch from the second conserved V-encoded cysteine up to the conserved J-encoded phenylalanine. Sequences without an unambiguous match to a single V gene segment were excluded from the earlier analysis of 450 to 750 of the donors. In an earlier analysis of around 600 of the donors, V segments were called functional above 56.7% productive rearrangements and were called segregating when the between-donor standard deviation exceeded 5%. To diagnose cytomegalovirus status from the catalog of TCR beta chain sequences, a statistical classification framework was built. In a later analysis, V and J genes were assigned by comparing TCR nucleotide sequences against IMGT/GENE-DB human TR gene sequences. The TCRdist pipeline was used in a later analysis to assign CDR3 sequences and most-parsimonious VDJ recombination scenarios. In a later analysis, each TCR beta chain was defined by its CDR3 amino acid sequence together with its V-gene family, and reads lacking a unique V-gene family were excluded. To address suspected cross-contamination and a sequencing artifact, a later analysis removed roughly 580 highly shared, low-generation-probability nucleotide sequences. A later analysis calculated a clonal expansion index for each public chain from normalized within-repertoire ranks of inferred template counts. Generation probabilities in a later analysis came from a VDJ recombination model fitted to out-of-frame rearrangements, and those results were checked against IGoR. In a later analysis, hypergeometric tests were used to score TCR-TCR, TCR-HLA and TCR-CMV co-occurrence, with a repertoire-size bias correction applied to TCR pairs. In a later analysis, false discovery rates were estimated by permuting HLA or CMV assignments 20 times. In a later analysis, co-occurring TCRs were grouped using DBSCAN, and TCRdist sequence similarity was added for clustering within HLA-allele-positive subsets. Repertoires with fewer than 30,000 or more than 120,000 public chains, plus five repertoires with anomalous nucleotide sharing, were excluded from co-occurrence clustering. TCRdb retrieved this table from immuneACCESS and kept in-frame rearrangements only. Not all clones are present; in checked studies, unresolved V genes account for under half, and no reason is known for the remainder. V, J and clone size are those of that table, while D and trimming were read from the DNA. The sample contains about 220,000 clones, just over 75% of them found a single time. 0.63% of the sample is in the top ten clones.

The cohort comprised fewer than 700 healthy bone marrow donors. Cohort members were all nominally healthy when sampled, although unrecorded immune exposures were likely present. The donor was CMV seronegative and was included in the group of several hundred seronegative cohort members. A peripheral blood sample was collected from each donor, and TCR beta sequencing was performed on peripheral blood mononuclear cells. The Qiagen DNeasy Blood Extraction Kit was used to extract genomic DNA from the blood cell samples. What the research found in general, with its limitations: Some IMGT-functional V segments, including TRBV6-2 and TRBV6-3, could not be told apart with the 87-base-pair reads, so those segments were excluded. At a false discovery rate of 0.05, a later analysis linked some 18,000 TCR beta sequences to specific HLA alleles. The only immune exposure information available for the cohort was CMV serostatus. The cohort was sequenced for TCR beta chains only, and without alpha or paired-chain data the features that could be detected were limited. In the study, about 150 TCR beta chains were listed as associated with cytomegalovirus. Compared with equally common non-associated chains, HLA-associated TCR beta chains in a later analysis were more clonally expanded and had lower generation probabilities. An association between a missense DCLRE1C variant and V-gene and J-gene trimming of TCR beta chains was found in a later genetic analysis and replicated in an independent cohort. A further reported finding was that TCR beta sequences accurately predicted the HLA-A and HLA-B alleles for most subjects in the first cohort. Strong co-occurrence of HLA alleles, especially DR and DQ, made assigning TCR associations to individual alleles difficult. The earlier analysis of 450 to 700 of the donors excluded 15 to 20 rarely observed V segments, including chromosome 9 orphons, because counts were too low. In a later analysis, TCR association rates were found to vary across HLA loci, with the most associated TCRs seen for DRB1 alleles and the fewest for HLA-C alleles. Presence/absence analyses assumed roughly uniform sequencing depth across donors, an assumption that may not hold. The classifier was reported to diagnose cytomegalovirus status with high specificity and sensitivity in both the original and validation cohorts. According to a later analysis, parvovirus B19, influenza, CMV and Epstein-Barr virus appeared linked to several top co-occurrence clusters. Most TCR sequences were observed very rarely across donors, whereas some public TCRs were present in many individuals. An earlier analysis of around 540 of the donors showed that most TCR beta V segments appeared in productive rearrangements either about 87% or about 30% of the time, which broadly matched IMGT annotations. The sequencing pipeline was judged likely to have produced a cluster of highly shared sequence variants as a technical artifact. In vitro tests confirmed that a few of the cytomegalovirus-associated TCR beta chains recognize cytomegalovirus antigens. The authors suggested that the approach could potentially be generalized to other disease states and immunological phenotypes. According to a later genetic analysis, donors in an Asian-associated ancestry cluster had fewer N-insertions in productive TCRs than the approximately 630-donor mean. According to a later analysis, most CMV-associated TCR beta chains appeared to be HLA-restricted, and the HLA associations seemed to be driven largely by CMV exposure. Linkage disequilibrium might explain the correlated functional status among segregating V segments, but an unknown experimental factor could not be ruled out. Because HLA typing was unavailable for some donors at each locus, only the typed subset was used in association tests.

This clone was seen more than once but under ten times. This clone's antigen is unknown. No base qualities exist here, and no much larger clone lies one base off it. From cysteine to phenylalanine, the CDR3 is 16 amino acids long. Solely the CDR3 DNA is kept, with 48 bases framed from the first base. Based on the germline V gene (reference sequence), the CDR1 and CDR2 sequences are SGHNT and YYREEE. Trimming leaves V shorter by 4 bases and J shorter by 4 bases, with the junction holding 5 bases beyond the gene matches. The sequence is built from TRBV5-4 and TRBJ2-7, with 16 bases matching TRBD2. The sample was PBMCs. The sequence derives from a young man in good health and CMV-seronegative. The CDR3 reads CASSLGTSGRGYEQYF. DNA sequence: TGTGCCAGCAGCCTAGGGACTAGCGGGAGGGGGTACGAGCAGTACTTC.